These 30 T cell receptor beta chains share one sample of origin, sequenced in a study of ipilimumab plus nivolumab after autologous stem cell transplantation. TCRdb keeps only in-frame clones here, not all; method: immunoSEQ multiplex PCR. The sample yields about 17,000 clones, 65% to 80% seen once. The source was PBMCs, collected in a trial of ipilimumab plus nivolumab as post-transplant consolidation. These receptors were obtained from a male donor with diffuse large B-cell lymphoma.

The gene calls are TRBV6-1 and TRBJ1-4, with 11 bases aligning to TRBD1. The trim removed 5 bases at V and 6 bases at J, leaving 5 bases unmatched. This CDR3 region has 15 residues. Germline V gene sequence: CDR1 MNHNS, CDR2 SASEGT. The DNA of the CDR3 is TGTGCCAGCAGTCCGTCGGGACAGGGGGATGAAAAACTGTTTTTT. Translation: CASSPSGQGDEKLFF.

V gene TRBV7-9 combines with J gene TRBJ1-2, with 8 bases that match TRBD1. V lost 1 base to trimming and J lost 10 bases; unmatched junction nucleotides: 8. CDR1 SEHNR and CDR2 FQNEAQ come from the germline V gene (reference sequence). The CDR3 runs 14 residues. CDR3 bases: TGTGCCAGCAGCTTAGTAAGGACAGGGAGTGACTACACCTTC. This translates into CASSLVRTGSDYTF.

The chain uses TRBV5-1 and TRBJ1-1, with 7 bases identical to TRBD1. The trim removed 4 bases at V and 1 base at J, leaving 4 bases unmatched. The CDR3 is made up of 14 amino acids. Germline V gene data show CDR1 as SGHRS and CDR2 as YFSETQ. The CDR3 region is CASSPWTGNTEAFF. In DNA form, the CDR3 reads TGCGCCAGCAGCCCTTGGACAGGGAACACTGAAGCTTTCTTT.

This chain uses TRBV18 with TRBJ1-1, with D possibly TRBD1 on 5 matching bases. From germline, CDR1 is KGHSH and CDR2 LQKENI. The V end lost 5 bases, the J end lost 7 bases, and 14 bases lay between the germline ends. This CDR3 comprises 13 residues. The CDR3 sequence is CASSREGASEAFF. Here the CDR3 DNA reads TGTGCCAGCTCAAGGGAAGGGGCTAGTGAAGCTTTCTTT.

On this clone: A read error may account for a junction end that differs from germline. V is TRBV7-7 and J is TRBJ2-7, with D perhaps matching TRBD2 (5 bases). CDR3 size: 15 residues. The germline gives CDR1 SSHAT, CDR2 FNYEAQ (reference sequence). CDR3 protein: CASSLRRGPPYEQYF. CDR3 DNA: TGTGCTAGCAGCCTCAGGAGAGGGCCCCCCTACGAGCAGTACTTC. Based on the CDR3 plus reference TRBV7-7 and TRBJ2-7, the full variable domain is GAGVSQSPRYKVTKRGQDVTLRCDPISSHATLYWYQQALGQGPEFLTYFNYEAQPDKSGLPSDRFSAERPEGSISTLTIQRTEQRDSAMYRCASSLRRGPPYEQYFGPGTRLTVT.

This clone showed up just a few times. The chain links TRBV5-4 to TRBJ1-6; 9 bases fit TRBD1. V shed 2 bases, J shed 5 bases, and the junction held 2 bases outside the gene matches. The CDR3 is 15 amino acids. Germline CDR1 and CDR2: SGHNT and YYREEE (reference sequence). CDR3 in amino acids: CASSFNRGHNSPLHF. The CDR3 coding sequence is TGTGCCAGCAGCTTCAACAGGGGGCATAATTCACCCCTCCACTTT.

This clone was counted once. The chain uses TRBV5-4 and TRBJ2-3; 8 bases agree with TRBD2. Germline V CDR1 and CDR2: SGHNT, YYREEE (reference sequence). The trim removed 0 bases at V and 4 bases at J, leaving 4 bases unmatched. The CDR3 runs to 15 residues. The DNA for the CDR3 is TGTGCCAGCAGCTTGGCCAGCGGGAGTTCAGATACGCAGTATTTT. Residues: CASSLASGSSDTQYF.

The J gene is TRBJ1-1, the V gene TRBV19, with 10 bases fitting TRBD1. Per germline, CDR1 LNHDA and CDR2 SQIVND (reference sequence). J was trimmed by 4 bases and V by 8 bases; bases with no gene match: 4. This CDR3 is 13 amino acids long. CDR3 bases: TGTGCCAGTCGGGACAGGGGTACCACTGAAGCTTTCTTT. This gives the protein CASRDRGTTEAFF.

In the case of this clone: A much larger clone lies one base from this, so it may be a read error. This chain connects TRBV5-5 to TRBJ2-7; no clear D gene. CDR1 and CDR2 (germline): SGHKS, YYEKEE (reference sequence). Trimming removed 0 bases at V and 3 bases at J, with 4 bases between. The CDR3 totals 12 residues. The CDR3 region is CASSLGHYEQYF. The CDR3 DNA sequence: TGTGCCAGCAGCTTGGGCCACTACGAGCAGTACTTC.

This rearrangement joins TRBV4-1 to TRBJ1-2; 8 nucleotides align to TRBD1. V dropped 4 bases and J dropped 2; count of bases not matched to a gene: 9. The CDR3 covers 16 residues. CDR1 MGHRA and CDR2 YSYEKL come from the germline V gene. CDR3 sequence reads: CASSPFSGQGNYGYTF. The CDR3 DNA sequence: TGCGCCAGCAGCCCGTTTTCCGGACAGGGAAACTATGGCTACACCTTC.

The chain couples TRBV5-6 to TRBJ2-7, with D possibly TRBD1 on 6 matching bases. The CDR3 has 15 amino acids. Deletions cut 1 base from V and 7 bases from J, with 18 bases between. Germline assignment: CDR1 SGHDT and CDR2 YYEEEE. CDR3 DNA: TGTGCCAGCAGCTTGTCGCGGCAGGGGTTAAGAGAGCAGTACTTC. Its protein product is CASSLSRQGLREQYF.

This sequence joins TRBV10-3 and TRBJ2-7; D may match TRBD1 or TRBD2 (5 bases each). The CDR3 runs 13 residues. Germline V gene lookup returns CDR1 ENHRY and CDR2 SYGVKD. Trimming pared 11 bases from V and 5 bases from J, leaving 19 bases between. The CDR3, as DNA: TGTGCCTCCAACGGGATGGGGCAGGACGAGCAGTACTTC. This codes for CASNGMGQDEQYF.

The chain combines TRBV4-1 with TRBJ1-1; D is undetermined. The germline V and J ends were trimmed by 4 bases and 5 bases, with 23 bases remaining between them. The CDR3 extends over 17 amino acids. Germline V CDR1 and CDR2: MGHRA, YSYEKL. In DNA form, the CDR3 reads TGCGCCAGCAGCCTCAAGGTCTCAGGCTATGGCCGGACTGAAGCTTTCTTT. The encoded protein is CASSLKVSGYGRTEAFF.

This chain joins TRBV7-9 and TRBJ1-2, with a possible D match to TRBD1 (5 bases). CDR3 length equals 11 residues. Germline V gene data show CDR1 as SEHNR and CDR2 as FQNEAQ (reference sequence). Trimming removed 2 bases from V and 8 bases from J, with 6 bases in between. The CDR3 sequence: CASSLQGGYTF. Here the CDR3 DNA reads TGTGCCAGCAGCTTACAGGGAGGCTACACCTTC.

The genes are TRBV27 and TRBJ1-5; 8 nucleotides line up with TRBD1. Trimming removed 6 bases from V and 6 bases from J; junction bases left unmatched: 7. The CDR3 covers 14 residues. Germline V gene data show CDR1 as MNHEY and CDR2 as SMNVEV (reference sequence). Here the CDR3 DNA reads TGTGCCAGCAGCTCAGGGGGCGCAGGTCAGCCCCAGCATTTT. As protein: CASSSGGAGQPQHF.

The chain links TRBV29-1 to TRBJ2-3; 15 nucleotides agree with TRBD2. The CDR3 extends over 15 amino acids. Germline values: CDR1 SQVTM, CDR2 ANQGSEA. Trimming at V came to 4 bases and at J to 6 bases, leaving 5 bases not matched to a gene. Written as DNA, the CDR3 is TGCAGCGTTGGGACTAGCGGGAGGGCAGGGGATACGCAGTATTTT. Its translation is CSVGTSGRAGDTQYF.

The V and J genes are TRBV29-1 and TRBJ1-3, with D unresolved. Trimming took 4 bases from V and 0 from J, leaving 10 bases between them. The CDR3 runs to 14 residues. The germline CDR1 and CDR2 sequences are SQVTM and ANQGSEA. In DNA form, the CDR3 reads TGCAGCGTTGCAGGCGGCTTCTCTGGAAACACCATATATTTT. It encodes CSVAGGFSGNTIYF.

This clone was found once. The J gene is TRBJ1-1, the V gene TRBV19; tentatively, D is TRBD1 (5 bases). This CDR3 spans 13 amino acids. Trimming cost V 8 bases and J 1 base, with 11 bases left between them. The germline V gene has CDR1 LNHDA and CDR2 SQIVND (reference sequence). CDR3 sequence (DNA): TGTGCCAGTGGGGCAGGGACGAACACTGAAGCTTTCTTT. This codes for CASGAGTNTEAFF.

This sequence joins TRBV5-1 and TRBJ2-7; TRBD1 might be the D (5 bases). This CDR3 is built from 15 residues. The V gene's germline CDR1 is SGHRS and CDR2 YFSETQ. Trimming removed 1 base from V and 1 base from J, with 12 bases in between. The CDR3 DNA reads as TGCGCCAGCAGCTTGACCCCAGGGCTTTCCTACGAGCAGTACTTC. Its translation: CASSLTPGLSYEQYF.

This clone is medium-sized. The genes are TRBV27 and TRBJ2-7, with D tentatively TRBD1 (6 bases). V dropped 5 bases and J dropped 2 bases, with 19 bases sitting between them. The CDR3 runs 16 residues. Germline CDR1 is MNHEY and CDR2 is SMNVEV (reference sequence). CDR3 residues: CASSTYTGPSPYEQYF. The DNA of the CDR3 is TGTGCCAGCAGTACCTATACAGGGCCCAGCCCCTACGAGCAGTACTTC.

The chain is built from TRBV13 and TRBJ2-3, with D possibly being TRBD1 (5 bases). V was cut by 4 bases and J by 3 bases, with 11 bases left in between. Germline CDR1 PRHDT, CDR2 FYEKMQ (reference sequence). This CDR3 has 14 residues. The DNA for the CDR3 is TGTGCCAGCAGCTCCCCACAGGAGACAGATACGCAGTATTTT. It is translated as CASSSPQETDTQYF.

The chain recombines TRBV7-9 with TRBJ2-3; no reliable D call. Between the trimmed V and J ends, which lost 1 base and 3 bases, there was a span of 8 bases. Germline V gene data show CDR1 as SEHNR and CDR2 as FQNEAQ (reference sequence). This CDR3 comprises 14 residues. The CDR3: CASSLGWVTDTQYF. CDR3 bases: TGTGCCAGCAGCTTAGGATGGGTAACAGATACGCAGTATTTT.

The chain couples TRBV7-3 to TRBJ1-5; tentatively, D is TRBD1 (5 bases). The CDR3 length is 14 residues. Trimming left V 2 bases short and J 7 bases short, with 12 bases between. Germline V CDR1 and CDR2: SGHTA, FQGTGA. The CDR3 reads CASSLSTVSQPQHF. CDR3 sequence (DNA): TGTGCCAGCAGCTTATCGACAGTTTCACAGCCCCAGCATTTT. Based on the CDR3 plus reference TRBV7-3 and TRBJ1-5, the full variable domain is GAGVSQTPSNKVTEKGKYVELRCDPISGHTALYWYRQSLGQGPEFLIYFQGTGAADDSGLPNDRFFAVRPEGSVSTLKIQRTERGDSAVYLCASSLSTVSQPQHFGDGTRLSIL.

This clone came up a few times. The CDR3 region is CSASSDNEQFF. The CDR3 DNA is TGCAGTGCTAGCTCGGACAATGAGCAGTTCTTC. This rearrangement joins TRBV20-1 to TRBJ2-1; the D is unclear. The CDR3 extends over 11 amino acids. V was cut by 3 bases and J by 5 bases, with 5 bases left in between. CDR1 and CDR2 (germline): DFQATT, SNEGSKA (reference sequence).

The J gene is TRBJ2-3, the V gene TRBV2; D is undetermined. This CDR3 is built from 14 residues. The germline CDR1 and CDR2 sequences are SNHLY and FYNNEI. Trimming removed 1 base from V and 4 bases from J, with 9 bases in between. As DNA, the CDR3 is TGTGCCAGCAGTGAAGTGCCGGGCCCAGATACGCAGTATTTT. As protein: CASSEVPGPDTQYF.

The genes are TRBV5-1 and TRBJ1-1, with a weak D call TRBD1 (6 bases). V dropped 4 bases and J dropped 1 base, with 11 bases sitting between them. CDR1 SGHRS and CDR2 YFSETQ come from the germline V gene. This CDR3 has 14 residues. The CDR3 nucleotides read TGCGCCAGCAGCGCGACAGGAGGGAACACTGAAGCTTTCTTT. Protein sequence: CASSATGGNTEAFF.

V is TRBV2 and J is TRBJ2-7; D is possibly TRBD2 (5 bases). Looked up from germline, CDR1 is SNHLY and CDR2 is FYNNEI. V lost 5 bases to trimming and J lost 4 bases, with 9 bases between them. This CDR3 has 12 amino acids. The CDR3 nucleotides read TGTGCCAGCAGTCTAGACTATTACGAGCAGTACTTC. It yields the protein CASSLDYYEQYF.

V and J are TRBV11-3 and TRBJ2-5, with TRBD2 identical over 7 bases. J gave up 5 bases and V 4 bases, and 7 bases lay outside the gene matches. The CDR3 length is 14 residues. Germline CDR1 SGHNT, CDR2 YENEEA. The CDR3 DNA reads as TGTGCCAGCAGCTCCTGGGGGGGAGAGGAGACCCAGTACTTC. This gives the protein CASSSWGGEETQYF.

This sequence joins TRBV28 and TRBJ1-2; no firm D call. With 3 bases removed from V and 11 bases from J, the gap between germline ends came to 13 bases. The CDR3 has 12 residues. Per the germline V gene, CDR1 is MDHEN and CDR2 is SYDVKM. The CDR3 protein is CASSFRHPLYTF. CDR3 DNA: TGTGCCAGCAGTTTCCGACACCCGCTTTACACCTTC.

The chain uses TRBV6-1 and TRBJ1-3, with D maybe TRBD1 (6 bases). V lost 2 bases, J lost 2 bases, and 7 bases lay in between. The CDR3 covers 14 residues. Germline CDR1 and CDR2: MNHNS and SASEGT. The DNA of the CDR3 is TGTGCCAGCAGTGAACACAGGGCTGGAAACACCATATATTTT. Amino acids: CASSEHRAGNTIYF.